This record concerns one T cell receptor (beta chain) sequence. The entry originates in a study of CD8 T cells in Susac syndrome. Random hexamers primed reverse transcription of about 0.45 to 1 ug RNA. MiXCR, applied by TCRdb to the immunoSEQ multiplex PCR reads, yields one record per CDR3 protein. The data hold 100,000 to 150,000 distinct CDR3 sequences, with over 80% observed a single time. Trimming shortened V by 0 bases and J by 3 bases, and 23 bases separated the two germline ends. There are 19 residues in the CDR3. CD8+ and CD4+ T cells from blood underwent TCR beta sequencing, which was carried out in a high-throughput format.

Sequenced material: CD8+ T cells from PBMCs. The chain recombines TRBV23-1 with TRBJ2-5; the D call may be TRBD1 or TRBD2 (5 bases each). TRBV23-1 counts as an open reading frame of uncertain function. The clonotype comes from a human donor with multiple sclerosis. CDR3 amino acids: CASSQSNRRGLKVEETQYF. The CDR3 DNA reads as TGCGCCAGCAGTCAATCTAATCGTCGGGGCCTCAAAGTTGAAGAGACCCAGTACTTC.